This paragraph reports one T cell receptor beta chain. Its antigen is unidentified. This entry belongs to a study of T cell repertoires in cytomegalovirus infection. Study-wide background: Public TCR beta signatures were indicative of both CMV infection and a matching HLA type. Broader study findings: Individuals carrying CMV plus the relevant HLA were identified by cumulative frequency of public TCR beta families.

TCRdb fed the reads into MiXCR, producing one record per CDR3 protein. The sample shows about a million distinct CDR3 sequences, approximately 33% of them seen only once. Germline lookup yields CDR1 WSHSY and CDR2 SAAADI. V was trimmed by 7 bases and J by 5 bases, leaving 9 bases between them. The CDR3 is made up of 12 amino acids. The TCR was taken from a human donor in good health (CMV status not recorded). Some clones in this sample may be carry-over from other donors' samples. Sequencing was performed on cultured CD8+ T cells from PBMCs, taken from culture after CMV antigen stimulation. The V and J genes are TRBV10-2 and TRBJ2-1; D is ambiguous. The CDR3 nucleotides are TGCGCCAGCAAGTACTTCGACAATGAGCAGTTCTTC. This translates into CASKYFDNEQFF.